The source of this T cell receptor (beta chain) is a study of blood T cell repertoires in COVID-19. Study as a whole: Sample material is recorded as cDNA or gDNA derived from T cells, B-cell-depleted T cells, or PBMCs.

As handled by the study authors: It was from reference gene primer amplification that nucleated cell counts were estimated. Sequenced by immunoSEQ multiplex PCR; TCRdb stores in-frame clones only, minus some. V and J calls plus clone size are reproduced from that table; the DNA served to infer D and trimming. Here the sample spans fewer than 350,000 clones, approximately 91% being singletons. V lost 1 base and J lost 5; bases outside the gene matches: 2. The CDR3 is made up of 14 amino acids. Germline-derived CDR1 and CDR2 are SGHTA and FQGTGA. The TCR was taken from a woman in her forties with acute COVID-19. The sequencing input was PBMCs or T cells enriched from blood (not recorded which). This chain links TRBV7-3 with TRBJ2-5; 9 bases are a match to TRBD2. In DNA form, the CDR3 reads TGTGCCAGCAGCTTAAGCGGGAGGGGGGAGACCCAGTACTTC. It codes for CASSLSGRGETQYF.